Each of the 5 T cell receptor beta chains below was sequenced from the same sample in a study of breast tumors, draining lymph nodes, adjacent tissues. TCRdb redid the calling of the multiplex PCR reads with MiXCR, one entry per CDR3 protein. This table has some 130,000 distinct CDR3 sequences, 20% to 25% appearing once. The lymph nodes were axillary draining lymph nodes from breast cancer patients. Sequenced input: axillary lymph node tissue. The receptors come from a female donor with breast cancer. Some clones in this sample may be carry-over from other donors' samples.

As to this clonotype: A clone one base away is much larger, so this may be a read error. The chain recombines TRBV2 with TRBJ2-1; D might be TRBD1 (6 bases). Trimming left V 4 bases short and J 9 bases short, with 19 bases between. The germline V gene has CDR1 SNHLY and CDR2 FYNNEI. The CDR3 totals 15 residues. The CDR3 loop reads CASSGRDKGVGEQFF. DNA for the CDR3: TGTGCCAGCAGTGGCCGGGACAAGGGGGTCGGTGAGCAGTTCTTC.

About this clonotype itself: It may be a read error: a sequence one base away is much more abundant. This chain uses TRBV19 with TRBJ1-2, with no clear D. The CDR3 contains 16 residues. Germline-derived CDR1 and CDR2 are LNHDA and SQIVND (reference sequence). The V end was cut by 9 bases, the J end by 4 bases, with 24 bases between. The DNA of the CDR3 is TGTGCCAGCGGTGCTGTAGGCGGACGACCCCGCTATGGCTACACCTTC. Its translation is CASGAVGGRPRYGYTF.

This clonotype appeared a few times. The chain links TRBV11-2 to TRBJ1-1, with 7 bases identical to TRBD1. This CDR3 region has 12 residues. Germline lookup yields CDR1 SGHAT and CDR2 FQNNGV. J was trimmed by 5 bases and V by 5 bases; bases with no gene match: 2. The DNA for the CDR3 is TGTGCCAGCAGCCTGACAGGGACTGAAGCTTTCTTT. Protein product: CASSLTGTEAFF.

This clonotype was detected many times. This chain links TRBV3-1 with TRBJ2-7; no definite D call. Germline CDR1 LGHDT, CDR2 YNNKEL (reference sequence). V was clipped by 4 bases and J by 0 bases, with 13 bases between them. The CDR3 contains 15 residues. The CDR3, as DNA: TGTGCCAGCAGCCTAAGTGGGTCTAGCTCCTACGAGCAGTACTTC. Its protein product is CASSLSGSSSYEQYF.

The chain carries TRBV28 and TRBJ2-1; no definite D call. V was trimmed by 6 bases and J by 0 bases, leaving 15 bases between them. Per germline, CDR1 MDHEN and CDR2 SYDVKM. CDR3 length equals 16 residues. The CDR3 region has the DNA TGTGCCAGCAGGTCCCTAGAACAGAGCTCCTACAATGAGCAGTTCTTC. Translated, it gives CASRSLEQSSYNEQFF.